The next 10 T cell receptor beta chains were all read from a single sample in a study of blood T cells in healthy people across ages. Through a sample-barcoded 5' primer and a J-beta primer mix, a second PCR was run for about 7 to 12 cycles. TCRdb redid the calling of the 5' RACE reads with MiXCR, one entry per CDR3 protein. The sample shows 650,000 to 700,000 distinct CDR3 sequences, about 34% of them seen only once. The sample was blood. The receptors were sampled from a woman aged 80 or over in good health.

This clonotype was counted at least ten times. This chain connects TRBV7-3 to TRBJ2-5, with D possibly being TRBD2 (6 bases). The CDR3 is made up of 14 amino acids. V was trimmed by 0 bases and J by 4 bases, leaving 9 bases between them. CDR1 and CDR2 from the germline V gene are SGHTA and FQGTGA. The CDR3: CASSLTGGPETQYF. The CDR3 DNA reads as TGTGCCAGCAGCTTAACGGGGGGACCAGAGACCCAGTACTTC.

In the case of this clonotype: Mismatch with germline at one junction end may stem from a read error. The V gene is TRBV5-1, the J gene TRBJ2-7; 7 nucleotides agree with TRBD2. CDR1 SGHRS and CDR2 YFSETQ come from the germline V gene. This CDR3 has 15 amino acids. In nucleotides, the CDR3 is TGCGCCAACAGCTTGGCGGGGGTTCCCTCCTACGAGCAGTACTTC. Translated, it gives CANSLAGVPSYEQYF.

This clonotype has ten or more counts. In nucleotides, the CDR3 is TGTGCCAGCTGCTCTCACAAAAACATTCAGTACTTC. Translated, it gives CASCSHKNIQYF. The chain carries TRBV6-6 and TRBJ2-4, with no clear D. CDR3 length: 12 amino acids. The germline gives CDR1 MNHNY, CDR2 SVGAGI (reference sequence). Trimming took 8 bases from V and 3 from J, leaving 8 bases between them.

The chain couples TRBV20-1 to TRBJ2-1; D possibly corresponds to TRBD1 (6 bases). Germline CDR1 and CDR2: DFQATT and SNEGSKA (reference sequence). V lost 1 base and J lost 8, with 15 bases in between. The CDR3 is 14 amino acids. CDR3 protein: CSARGQENWDEQFF. For the CDR3, the DNA is TGCAGTGCTAGAGGACAGGAAAACTGGGATGAGCAGTTCTTC.

V is TRBV3-1 and J is TRBJ2-7; TRBD1 might be the D (5 bases). Germline V gene data show CDR1 as LGHDT and CDR2 as YNNKEL (reference sequence). The V gene lost 4 bases and the J gene lost 0 bases, with 19 bases spanning the gap. CDR3 length: 17 amino acids. The CDR3 sequence: CASSPRSRGASSYEQYF. The CDR3 region has the DNA TGTGCCAGCAGCCCAAGGAGTAGGGGCGCTAGCTCCTACGAGCAGTACTTC.

This sequence joins TRBV6-1 and TRBJ2-3; D possibly matches TRBD1 or TRBD2 (6 bases each). CDR1 and CDR2 (germline): MNHNS, SASEGT. This CDR3 region has 15 residues. Trimming cost V 2 bases and J 6 bases, with 15 bases left between them. CDR3 bases: TGTGCCAGCAGTGAATATCGGGGGCCGGGGGATACGCAGTATTTT. Translated: CASSEYRGPGDTQYF.

V usage is TRBV4-1 and J usage is TRBJ2-5; D is possibly TRBD1 or TRBD2 (5 bases each). The germline V gene has CDR1 MGHRA and CDR2 YSYEKL. The CDR3 is 13 amino acids. V was clipped by 3 bases and J by 5 bases, with 10 bases between them. The CDR3 here is CASSHGALETQYF. CDR3 in DNA: TGCGCCAGCAGCCACGGGGCTCTGGAGACCCAGTACTTC.

V usage is TRBV28 and J usage is TRBJ2-7; 8 bases fit TRBD1. The end of the DNA fits TRBJ2-5 better, so the J call may be wrong. The CDR3 spans 14 residues. Germline CDR1 reads MDHEN; CDR2 reads SYDVKM. CDR3 sequence (DNA): TGTGCCAGCAGACAAGCAGGGGGCGAAGAGACCCAGTACTTC. Translating gives CASRQAGGEETQYF.

The chain links TRBV20-1 to TRBJ2-1, with TRBD2 matching over 7 bases. Germline CDR1 reads DFQATT; CDR2 reads SNEGSKA (reference sequence). The CDR3 consists of 15 residues. V lost 8 bases and J lost 5; bases outside the gene matches: 15. The CDR3 DNA is TGCAGTTTATGGCCTGGGGAGGGCCCGGACAATGAGCAGTTCTTC. Protein: CSLWPGEGPDNEQFF.

This clonotype has at least ten counts. V is TRBV4-1 and J is TRBJ2-3; 8 nucleotides align to TRBD1. Losses at the gene ends were 3 bases for V and 4 bases for J; bases not matched to a gene: 9. In germline, CDR1 is MGHRA, CDR2 YSYEKL. This CDR3 spans 16 amino acids. The CDR3 coding sequence is TGCGCCAGCAGCCAGGAGACAGGGGAGGTAGCAGATACGCAGTATTTT. As protein: CASSQETGEVADTQYF.